The source of this T cell receptor beta chain is a study of T cells in Graves' hyperthyroidism and ophthalmopathy. Study-wide results and limits: For ophthalmopathy, model prediction preceded onset by a median about six months.

The V gene's germline CDR1 is SGHRS and CDR2 YFSETQ. The length of the CDR3 is 13 residues. Trimming stripped 1 base from V and 5 bases from J, with 6 bases between. Note on this clonotype: As yet, its antigen is unknown.

Disease lasting under 3 months, a NOSPECS grade of at least 4, and a Clinical Activity Score of at least 3 were features of the ophthalmopathy patients. RNA transcripts gave rise to amplified TCR beta CDR3 regions. The HTBI primer set served for first-round RT-PCR of the TCR CDR3. Each CDR3 protein is one row after TCRdb ran MiXCR on the multiplex PCR reads. The sample has around 690,000 distinct CDR3 sequences, around 21% seen once; the top ten hold 34%. Sample: blood. V gene TRBV5-1 combines with J gene TRBJ2-2; no reliable D call. The sequence was obtained from a man aged 25-45 years with Graves' ophthalmopathy. The DNA of the CDR3 is TGCGCCAGCAGCTTGTATGGGACCGGGGAGCTGTTTTTT. Protein sequence: CASSLYGTGELFF.